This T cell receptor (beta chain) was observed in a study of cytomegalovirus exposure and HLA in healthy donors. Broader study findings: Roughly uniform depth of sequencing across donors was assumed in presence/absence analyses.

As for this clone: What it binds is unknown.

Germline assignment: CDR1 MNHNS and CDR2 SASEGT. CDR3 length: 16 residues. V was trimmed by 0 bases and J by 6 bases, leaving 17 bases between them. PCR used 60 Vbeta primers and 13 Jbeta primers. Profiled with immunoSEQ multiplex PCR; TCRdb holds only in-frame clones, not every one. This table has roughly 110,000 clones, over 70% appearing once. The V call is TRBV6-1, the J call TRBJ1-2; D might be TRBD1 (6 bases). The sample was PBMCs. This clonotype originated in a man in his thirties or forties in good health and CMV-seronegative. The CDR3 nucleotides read TGTGCCAGCAGTGAAGCGCTTTTCGCAGGGGTAGATGGCTACACCTTC. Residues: CASSEALFAGVDGYTF.